What follows are 3 T cell receptor beta chains derived from one specimen sequenced in a study of T cell responses to AZD1222 COVID-19 vaccine. Profiling relied on immunoSEQ multiplex PCR, and the TCRdb table lists in-frame clones only, not all of them. In the table there are about 140,000 clones, roughly 90% of which are singletons. Here the sequenced sample was peripheral blood, taken 28 days after the second dose of the MenACWY control vaccine. These receptors originate from an adult who received the MenACWY meningococcal vaccine as a control.

The V call is TRBV11-3, the J call TRBJ2-7; 9 nucleotides align to TRBD1. Germline V lookup: CDR1 SGHNT, CDR2 YENEEA. This CDR3 contains 14 residues. V shed 3 bases and J 6 bases; nucleotides not matched to a gene: 6. The CDR3 sequence: CASSFEQGAFEQYF. The CDR3 region has the DNA TGTGCCAGCAGCTTCGAACAGGGGGCTTTCGAGCAGTACTTC.

J is TRBJ2-2 and V is TRBV10-3, with D possibly matching TRBD2 (7 bases). Trimming took 10 bases from V and 4 from J, leaving 19 bases between them. This CDR3 is built from 15 residues. CDR1 and CDR2 from the germline V gene are ENHRY and SYGVKD. CDR3 in amino acids: CATAGALDSTGELFF. For the CDR3, the DNA is TGTGCCACCGCGGGGGCCCTCGATAGCACCGGGGAGCTGTTTTTT.

The V and J genes are TRBV19 and TRBJ1-6; 7 nucleotides agree with TRBD1. Germline CDR1 reads LNHDA; CDR2 reads SQIVND (reference sequence). The CDR3 consists of 15 residues. With 5 bases clipped from V and 14 bases from J, the junction kept 15 bases outside the gene matches. DNA for the CDR3: TGTGCCAGTAGTCCCGCCGGGACCTCAGGGGGGACCCTCCACTTT. This sequence encodes CASSPAGTSGGTLHF.